Below, 28 T cell receptor beta chains from the same sample are listed, as sequenced in a study of B cell selection in AIRE deficiency (dated by TCRdb to between 2018 and 2021). Library preparation used the immunoSEQ multiplex PCR assay. TCRdb holds this immuneACCESS table with in-frame rearrangements only. Some clones are missing; in checked studies, unresolved V genes explain under half, and the rest has no known cause. Within this sample are fewer than 25,000 clones, with 97% of them counted one time only. Over 0.25% of the sample rests with the top ten. CD4+CD127+ cells were sorted as the conventional CD4 T cell population. Sequencing used conventional CD4+ T cells sorted from PBMCs. The receptors stem from a human donor with AIRE deficiency.

The V and J genes are TRBV5-1 and TRBJ1-1; D ambiguous. This CDR3 is 15 amino acids long. Germline-derived CDR1 and CDR2 are SGHRS and YFSETQ. Trimming took off 5 bases at V and 1 base at J, with 15 bases between the two ends. The CDR3: CASRDGVEENTEAFF. CDR3 nucleotides: TGCGCCAGCAGGGACGGGGTGGAGGAGAACACTGAAGCTTTCTTT. Full variable domain (missing parts from reference TRBV5-1 and TRBJ1-1): KAGVTQTPRYLIKTRGQQVTLSCSPISGHRSVSWYQQTPGQGLQFLFEYFSETQRNKGNFPGRFSGRQFSNSRSEMNVSTLELGDSALYLCASRDGVEENTEAFFGQGTRLTVV.

The chain links TRBV28 to TRBJ1-1, with D unclear. Germline values: CDR1 MDHEN, CDR2 SYDVKM. CDR3 length: 14 amino acids. V lost 4 bases, J lost 1 base, and 10 bases lay in between. This CDR3 is CASSSPGQNTEAFF. The CDR3 region has the DNA TGTGCCAGCAGTTCCCCGGGCCAGAACACTGAAGCTTTCTTT. Looking up the rest from reference TRBV28 and TRBJ1-1 gives the full variable domain: DVKVTQSSRYLVKRTGEKVFLECVQDMDHENMFWYRQDPGLGLRLIYFSYDVKMKEKGDIPEGYSVSREKKERFSLILESASTNQTSMYLCASSSPGQNTEAFFGQGTRLTVV.

The rearrangement links TRBV19 to TRBJ2-2, with TRBD2 matching 7 bases. The V and J ends lost 5 bases and 5 bases, in that order; junction bases with no gene match: 11. Germline V gives CDR1 LNHDA, CDR2 SQIVND (reference sequence). CDR3 length: 16 residues. CDR3 region: CASSPGAGKGTGELFF. The DNA of the CDR3 is TGTGCCAGTAGTCCGGGAGCGGGAAAGGGGACCGGGGAGCTGTTTTTT. The full variable domain, its missing parts supplied by reference TRBV19 and TRBJ2-2, is DGGITQSPKYLFRKEGQNVTLSCEQNLNHDAMYWYRQDPGQGLRLIYYSQIVNDFQKGDIAEGYSVSREKKESFPLTVTSAQKNPTAFYLCASSPGAGKGTGELFFGEGSRLTVL.

The gene calls are TRBV7-8 and TRBJ2-3; no clear D gene. Germline values: CDR1 SGHVS, CDR2 FQNEAQ. The CDR3 covers 14 residues. Trimming left V 1 base short and J 3 bases short, with 8 bases between. DNA for the CDR3: TGTGCCAGCAGCTTAGATCGGTTTACAGATACGCAGTATTTT. Its translation is CASSLDRFTDTQYF.

This chain links TRBV7-3 with TRBJ1-2, with 7 bases matching TRBD1. Germline V gene sequence: CDR1 SGHTA, CDR2 FQGTGA. The CDR3 extends over 13 amino acids. The V segment lost 4 bases and the J segment 6 bases; nucleotides outside the gene matches: 5. The CDR3 region is CASSSSTGNGYTF. The CDR3 DNA reads as TGTGCCAGCAGCTCGTCGACAGGGAATGGCTACACCTTC.

The gene calls are TRBV4-2 and TRBJ2-7; D is possibly TRBD2 (6 bases). The V and J ends lost 4 bases and 1 base respectively, with 14 bases between them. The CDR3 loop spans 15 amino acids. Per germline, CDR1 LGHNA and CDR2 YNFKEQ. The CDR3: CASSREGTDSYEQYF. CDR3 sequence (DNA): TGTGCCAGCAGCCGAGAGGGGACTGATTCCTACGAGCAGTACTTC.

The chain recombines TRBV7-2 with TRBJ1-1; D unresolved. Germline V gene sequence: CDR1 SGHTA, CDR2 FQGNSA. The CDR3 has 18 residues. The germline V and J ends were trimmed by 4 bases and 2 bases, with 23 bases remaining between them. The CDR3 region is CASSYTYAMQNHNTEAFF. CDR3 nucleotide sequence: TGTGCCAGCAGCTACACCTACGCCATGCAGAACCATAACACTGAAGCTTTCTTT. Full variable domain (outside the CDR3, taken from reference TRBV7-2 and TRBJ1-1): GAGVSQSPSNKVTEKGKDVELRCDPISGHTALYWYRQSLGQGLEFLIYFQGNSAPDKSGLPSDRFSAERTGGSVSTLTIQRTQQEDSAVYLCASSYTYAMQNHNTEAFFGQGTRLTVV.

The rearrangement joins TRBV5-6 to TRBJ2-7; D unclear. Germline-derived CDR1 and CDR2 are SGHDT and YYEEEE. This CDR3 comprises 15 residues. V was trimmed by 5 bases and J by 2 bases, leaving 17 bases between them. This CDR3 reads CASSYPPTDTYEQYF. The CDR3 DNA reads TGTGCCAGCAGTTACCCACCGACTGATACCTACGAGCAGTACTTC.

In this sample, this clone turned up once. This chain uses TRBV7-3 with TRBJ1-1; D not certain. The CDR3 runs 14 residues. Germline V gene sequence: CDR1 SGHTA, CDR2 FQGTGA. Between the trimmed V and J ends, which lost 5 bases and 1 base, there was a span of 11 bases. The DNA for the CDR3 is TGTGCCAGCAGCCCCGGGTCGGGGAACACTGAAGCTTTCTTT. Translating gives CASSPGSGNTEAFF.

J is TRBJ1-4 and V is TRBV7-2; TRBD1 matches at 7 bases. The J segment lost 7 bases and the V segment lost 1 base, leaving 9 bases of the junction unmatched. This CDR3 spans 16 amino acids. CDR1 is SGHTA and CDR2 is FQGNSA in the germline V gene. The CDR3 nucleotides are TGTGCCAGCAGCTTAGTTCCACGAGGGACAGCTGAAAAACTGTTTTTT. It translates to CASSLVPRGTAEKLFF.

The chain has TRBV7-6 and TRBJ2-3; maybe TRBD2 (7 bases). Germline CDR1 reads SGHVS; CDR2 reads FNYEAQ. The CDR3 is made up of 17 amino acids. Trimming left V 1 base short and J 4 bases short, with 18 bases between. The CDR3 sequence: CASSLEGGGLAPDTQYF. DNA for the CDR3: TGTGCCAGCAGCTTAGAGGGGGGGGGCCTAGCCCCAGATACGCAGTATTTT.

The CDR3, as DNA: TGTGCCAGCAGTTCCCCGGGCCATTGGTCACCCCTCCACTTT. This codes for CASSSPGHWSPLHF. V and J are TRBV6-6 and TRBJ1-6; D is ambiguous. This CDR3 has 14 amino acids. Per the germline V gene, CDR1 is MNHNY and CDR2 is SVGAGI (reference sequence). The V end was cut by 4 bases, the J end by 10 bases, with 14 bases between.

J is TRBJ2-3 and V is TRBV4-3; perhaps TRBD2 as D (5 bases). The CDR3 spans 13 residues. Germline loops: CDR1 LGHNA, CDR2 YSLEER. Trimming pared 2 bases from V and 7 bases from J, leaving 10 bases between. The CDR3 coding sequence is TGCGCCAGCAGCCAAATATCGGGGAATACGCAGTATTTT. As protein: CASSQISGNTQYF.

V is TRBV5-4 and J is TRBJ1-1; 9 bases fit TRBD1. V shed 5 bases and J 6 bases; nucleotides not matched to a gene: 8. This CDR3 is 14 amino acids long. In germline, CDR1 is SGHNT, CDR2 YYREEE (reference sequence). CDR3 protein: CASRAGTGRAEAFF. The CDR3 DNA follows: TGTGCCAGCAGAGCCGGGACAGGGCGCGCTGAAGCTTTCTTT.

The chain employs TRBV11-2 and TRBJ2-5; 9 bases are a match to TRBD2. This CDR3 is built from 16 residues. Germline V CDR1 and CDR2: SGHAT, FQNNGV. The V segment lost 6 bases and the J segment 3 bases; nucleotides outside the gene matches: 11. CDR3 sequence reads: CASSPGSLAGEETQYF. In nucleotides, the CDR3 is TGTGCCAGCAGTCCAGGGTCCTTAGCGGGAGAAGAGACCCAGTACTTC.

This rearrangement joins TRBV28 to TRBJ2-1; the D is unclear. V dropped 8 bases and J dropped 4 bases, with 6 bases sitting between them. CDR1 and CDR2 (germline): MDHEN, SYDVKM. The CDR3 consists of 11 residues. Here the CDR3 DNA reads TGTGCCAGCGGCATTTACAATGAGCAGTTCTTC. It is translated as CASGIYNEQFF.

This chain links TRBV4-2 with TRBJ2-5; 7 bases align to TRBD2. CDR1 and CDR2 from the germline V gene are LGHNA and YNFKEQ. CDR3 length equals 13 residues. The V gene end was trimmed by 3 bases and the J gene end by 3 bases; junction bases not matched to a gene: 1. CDR3 in DNA: TGTGCCAGCAGCCACCTAGCGGAAGAGACCCAGTACTTC. Translating it yields CASSHLAEETQYF.

The V gene is TRBV29-1, the J gene TRBJ2-1; D call uncertain. Germline CDR1 SQVTM, CDR2 ANQGSEA. Deletions cut 3 bases from V and 4 bases from J, with 16 bases between. The CDR3 totals 15 residues. The CDR3 spells CSVDRRLKEYNEQFF. Here the CDR3 DNA reads TGCAGCGTTGATCGTAGACTGAAGGAATACAATGAGCAGTTCTTC.

The chain is built from TRBV11-2 and TRBJ2-7; TRBD2 matches at 10 bases. This CDR3 comprises 17 residues. The V gene's germline CDR1 is SGHAT and CDR2 FQNNGV. Trimming took 5 bases from V and 1 from J; bases not matched to a gene: 11. As DNA, the CDR3 is TGTGCCAGCAGCCGGGGGGTGGCTAGCGGGAGTTCCTACGAGCAGTACTTC. Translating gives CASSRGVASGSSYEQYF. Full variable domain (remainder filled in from reference TRBV11-2 and TRBJ2-7): EAGVAQSPRYKIIEKRQSVAFWCNPISGHATLYWYQQILGQGPKLLIQFQNNGVVDDSQLPKDRFSAERLKGVDSTLKIQPAKLEDSAVYLCASSRGVASGSSYEQYFGPGTRLTVT.

V is TRBV29-1 and J is TRBJ2-7, with D unresolved. The CDR3 contains 12 residues. Looked up from germline, CDR1 is SQVTM and CDR2 is ANQGSEA. The ends were cut back, 4 bases at V and 2 bases at J, with 9 bases in the middle. The CDR3 here is CSVATRPYEQYF. CDR3 nucleotide sequence: TGCAGCGTTGCCACGCGCCCCTACGAGCAGTACTTC.

This chain links TRBV6-5 with TRBJ1-1; TRBD1 is a possible D gene (6 bases). The V end was cut by 6 bases, the J end by 7 bases, with 12 bases between. Germline loops: CDR1 MNHEY, CDR2 SVGAGI. The CDR3 loop spans 12 amino acids. CDR3 loop: CASRDDRIEAFF. The CDR3 DNA sequence: TGTGCCAGCAGGGACGACAGGATTGAAGCTTTCTTT.

This rearrangement joins TRBV6-1 to TRBJ1-3; possible D gene TRBD1, 5 bases. The CDR3 has 17 amino acids. V was trimmed by 2 bases and J by 4 bases, leaving 18 bases between them. Germline V CDR1 and CDR2: MNHNS, SASEGT. In nucleotides, the CDR3 is TGTGCCAGCAGTGAAATATTAGGGGCAGAAGGAGGAAACACCATATATTTT. Translation gives CASSEILGAEGGNTIYF.

J is TRBJ1-1 and V is TRBV11-3; no reliable D call. Trimming stripped 1 base from V and 5 bases from J, with 11 bases between. CDR3 size: 14 residues. Per the germline V gene, CDR1 is SGHNT and CDR2 is YENEEA. In DNA, the CDR3 is TGTGCCAGCAGCTTAGGAGTGGGCTGGACTGAAGCTTTCTTT. As protein: CASSLGVGWTEAFF.

This chain joins TRBV11-3 and TRBJ1-1; no clear D. Deletions cut 7 bases from V and 1 base from J, with 16 bases between. The germline gives CDR1 SGHNT, CDR2 YENEEA. The CDR3 is 15 amino acids. This chain's CDR3 is CASTFRIAGNTEAFF. For the CDR3, the DNA is TGTGCCAGCACCTTCCGCATTGCAGGGAACACTGAAGCTTTCTTT. Together with reference TRBV11-3 and TRBJ1-1, the CDR3 gives the full variable domain: EAGVVQSPRYKIIEKKQPVAFWCNPISGHNTLYWYLQNLGQGPELLIRYENEEAVDDSQLPKDRFSAERLKGVDSTLKIQPAELGDSAVYLCASTFRIAGNTEAFFGQGTRLTVV.

The chain is built from TRBV21-1 and TRBJ1-1. TRBV21-1 is assigned pseudogene status. The CDR3 runs to 18 residues. The CDR3 DNA reads as TGTGCCAGCAGCAAAGGTTCCGGGAAAAAAGGGAAGAACACTGAAGCTTTCTTT. Translated, it gives CASSKGSGKKGKNTEAFF.

Only a few counts were recorded for this clone. The genes are TRBV5-1 and TRBJ2-7, with 12 bases that match TRBD2. The germline V gene has CDR1 SGHRS and CDR2 YFSETQ. CDR3 length: 18 residues. The trim removed 4 bases at V and 1 base at J, leaving 12 bases unmatched. The CDR3 DNA reads TGCGCCAGCAGCCCGAGACTAGCGGGAGATGGGGGGTCCTACGAGCAGTACTTC. Translating it yields CASSPRLAGDGGSYEQYF. The variable domain in full, completed from reference TRBV5-1 and TRBJ2-7, reads KAGVTQTPRYLIKTRGQQVTLSCSPISGHRSVSWYQQTPGQGLQFLFEYFSETQRNKGNFPGRFSGRQFSNSRSEMNVSTLELGDSALYLCASSPRLAGDGGSYEQYFGPGTRLTVT.

The chain has TRBV6-6 and TRBJ1-1; D not resolved. CDR1 and CDR2 from the germline V gene are MNHNY and SVGAGI (reference sequence). Trimming removed 6 bases from V and 7 bases from J, with 18 bases in between. CDR3 length: 14 amino acids. CDR3 region: CASRRPLGIDEAFF. DNA for the CDR3: TGTGCCAGCAGGCGCCCTTTGGGGATAGATGAAGCTTTCTTT.

V usage is TRBV10-3 and J usage is TRBJ2-3; 9 nucleotides align to TRBD2. The CDR3 spans 16 residues. Trimming at V came to 0 bases and at J to 5 bases, leaving 6 bases not matched to a gene. From germline, CDR1 is ENHRY and CDR2 SYGVKD. DNA for the CDR3: TGTGCCATCAGTGAGTCGCGGGAGGGCCAGGAAGATACGCAGTATTTT. Translated, it gives CAISESREGQEDTQYF.